A selection of T cell receptor beta chains follows, all from one sample in a study of response to subunit inactivated influenza vaccine. Each CDR3 protein is one row after TCRdb ran MiXCR on the RT-PCR reads. The sample includes hundreds of thousands of distinct CDR3 sequences, roughly 12% seen only once; the top ten take 10%. The sequences come from PBMCs from blood, collected on the day of vaccination. The origin of the receptors is a middle-aged man who received an inactivated influenza vaccine. The CDR3 runs from the conserved cysteine through the conserved F or W. The order of the fields is V gene, clone size, D gene, J gene, CDR3 protein, CDR3 DNA. The D gene is left open where the match is weak. The size field is filled for only some rows; it gives once, few, many or a size class.

TRBV7-8	-	-	TRBJ2-7	CASSLAYRKYEQYF	TGTGCCAGCAGCTTAGCGTACAGGAAATACGAGCAGTACTTC
TRBV15	-	-	TRBJ2-1	CATSRGQVGEQFF	TGTGCCACCAGCAGAGGACAGGTCGGTGAGCAGTTCTTC
TRBV28	-	TRBD1	TRBJ2-2	CASSGPGQGAGELFF	TGTGCCAGCAGTGGACCGGGACAGGGAGCCGGGGAGCTGTTTTTT
TRBV15	-	-	TRBJ2-2	CATSRDDTGELFF	TGTGCCACCAGCAGAGACGACACCGGGGAGCTGTTTTTT
TRBV7-2	few	-	TRBJ2-7	CASSLAAARSYEQYF	TGTGCCAGCAGCTTAGCCGCTGCCCGCTCCTACGAGCAGTACTTC
TRBV20-1	-	TRBD2	TRBJ2-1	CSAPNLAGGPSEQFF	TGCAGTGCCCCGAATCTAGCGGGAGGGCCTAGTGAGCAGTTCTTC
TRBV18	-	-	TRBJ2-2	CASSPRGSDTGELFF	TGTGCCAGCTCACCAAGGGGTTCTGACACCGGGGAGCTGTTTTTT
TRBV2	-	-	TRBJ2-7	CAGTGVNSYEQYF	TGTGCCGGCACGGGAGTCAACTCCTACGAGCAGTACTTC
TRBV2	few	-	TRBJ1-5	CASSRTHSNQPQHF	TGTGCCAGCAGTAGGACACATAGCAATCAGCCCCAGCATTTT
TRBV4-1	few	TRBD2	TRBJ2-1	CASSHSGLAYNEQFF	TGCGCCAGCAGCCACTCAGGACTAGCCTACAATGAGCAGTTCTTC
TRBV6-5	-	-	TRBJ1-2	CASSYGRGSYGYTF	TGTGCCAGCAGTTATGGCAGAGGCTCCTATGGCTACACCTTC
TRBV3-1	-	-	TRBJ2-7	CATSQGPNYSYEQYF	TGTGCCACCAGCCAAGGCCCTAACTATTCCTACGAGCAGTACTTC
TRBV12-3/TRBV12-4	-	-	TRBJ2-4	CASSFGRAKNIQYF	TGTGCCAGCAGTTTTGGCCGGGCCAAAAACATTCAGTACTTC
TRBV4-3	few	TRBD2	TRBJ2-3	CASRLAASTDTQYF	TGCGCCAGCAGGCTAGCGGCTAGCACAGATACGCAGTATTTT
TRBV12-3/TRBV12-4	many	-	TRBJ2-7	CASSLNPGGPYEQYF	TGTGCCAGCAGTTTAAACCCCGGGGGGCCATACGAGCAGTACTTC
TRBV7-9	-	-	TRBJ2-5	CASSFRTIGETQYF	TGTGCCAGCAGCTTCCGGACAATAGGGGAGACCCAGTACTTC
TRBV6-4	many	TRBD2	TRBJ2-1	CASSGTSGRINEQFF	TGTGCCAGCAGTGGAACTAGCGGGAGGATCAATGAGCAGTTCTTC
TRBV3-1	few	-	TRBJ1-4	CASSQHRTAEKLFF	TGTGCCAGCAGCCAACATAGGACGGCTGAAAAACTGTTTTTT
TRBV6-2/TRBV6-3	few	-	TRBJ2-7	CATDLAGAGYEQYF	TGTGCCACCGATTTAGCCGGGGCCGGCTACGAGCAGTACTTC
TRBV3-1	many	TRBD2	TRBJ2-3	CASSQVLAPAPVDTQYF	TGTGCCAGCAGCCAAGTACTAGCGCCCGCTCCAGTAGATACGCAGTATTTT
TRBV5-1	many	-	TRBJ1-2	CASSLGGAYGYTF	TGCGCCAGCAGCTTGGGGGGTGCCTATGGCTACACCTTC
TRBV4-1	few	TRBD1	TRBJ2-7	CASSQRGGYVHEQYF	TGCGCCAGCAGCCAGCGAGGGGGCTATGTCCACGAGCAGTACTTC
TRBV20-1	many	TRBD2	TRBJ2-1	CSASRGGPKNEQFF	TGCAGTGCCTCCCGGGGAGGGCCTAAAAATGAGCAGTTCTTC
TRBV7-9	-	TRBD2	TRBJ2-3	CASSLARSSGSPDTQYF	TGTGCCAGCAGCTTAGCGCGGTCTAGCGGGAGCCCAGATACGCAGTATTTT
TRBV6-2/TRBV6-3	-	TRBD2	TRBJ2-1	CASSYPSGRIYNEQFF	TGTGCCAGCAGTTACCCCAGCGGGAGAATCTACAATGAGCAGTTCTTC
TRBV28	many	-	TRBJ1-1	CASSLVGVTEAFF	TGTGCCAGCAGTTTGGTGGGGGTCACTGAAGCTTTCTTT
TRBV4-3	few	-	TRBJ1-2	CASSQEGFGTSYGYTF	TGCGCCAGCAGCCAAGAAGGATTCGGGACCTCCTATGGCTACACCTTC
TRBV6-2/TRBV6-3	-	TRBD2	TRBJ2-3	CASSSTHPGVWLAGADTQYF	TGTGCCAGCAGTTCCACTCACCCGGGGGTGTGGCTAGCGGGCGCAGATACGCAGTATTTT
TRBV20-1	-	TRBD2	TRBJ2-3	CSAIGRGGPADTQYF	TGCAGTGCTATCGGGAGGGGAGGGCCCGCAGATACGCAGTATTTT
TRBV7-2	-	-	TRBJ2-1	CASSLSHGTSYNEQFF	TGTGCCAGCAGCTTATCCCACGGGACTTCCTACAATGAGCAGTTCTTC
TRBV18	-	-	TRBJ2-1	CASSPSAGGLRWDEQFF	TGTGCCAGCTCACCTTCGGCCGGAGGTTTACGGTGGGATGAGCAGTTCTTC
TRBV6-4	few	-	TRBJ2-3	CASSLEGASGTQYF	TGTGCCAGCAGTCTCGAGGGAGCGTCGGGGACGCAGTATTTT
TRBV7-9	few	-	TRBJ1-6	CASSPSDSSLHF	TGTGCCAGCAGCCCGTCGGACAGCTCCCTCCACTTT
TRBV6-5	few	-	TRBJ2-7	CASSYRGFSYEQYF	TGTGCCAGCAGTTACCGGGGCTTCTCCTACGAGCAGTACTTC
TRBV7-8	-	-	TRBJ2-7	CASSPELLCEQYF	TGTGCCAGCAGCCCCGAGCTCCTCTGCGAGCAGTACTTC
TRBV11-2	-	-	TRBJ2-6	CASSSFRGANSGANVLTF	TGTGCCAGCAGCTCATTCAGGGGCGCAAACTCTGGGGCCAACGTCCTGACTTTC
TRBV28	few	TRBD1	TRBJ2-5	CASTVGTGGFQETQYF	TGTGCCAGCACGGTTGGGACAGGGGGTTTCCAAGAGACCCAGTACTTC
TRBV20-1	-	TRBD2	TRBJ2-1	CSARGLAGSHEQFF	TGCAGTGCTAGGGGACTAGCGGGAAGTCATGAGCAGTTCTTC
TRBV6-2/TRBV6-3	-	TRBD1	TRBJ1-1	CASSGRTGWSTEAFF	TGTGCCAGCAGTGGACGGACAGGGTGGTCCACTGAAGCTTTCTTT
TRBV4-1	few	-	TRBJ2-3	CASSQDYDEDTQYF	TGCGCCAGCAGCCAAGATTACGATGAAGATACGCAGTATTTT
TRBV14	few	-	TRBJ2-7	CASSHTWDGTYEQYF	TGTGCCAGCAGCCATACTTGGGACGGCACCTACGAGCAGTACTTC
TRBV7-2	few	-	TRBJ1-2	CASSITGADGYTF	TGTGCCAGCAGTATAACGGGGGCCGATGGCTACACCTTC
TRBV27	-	-	TRBJ2-3	CASSFLGPADTQYF	TGTGCCAGCAGTTTCCTGGGACCAGCAGATACGCAGTATTTT
TRBV20-1	few	TRBD1	TRBJ2-7	CSAFPGQGAYEQYF	TGCAGTGCTTTTCCGGGACAGGGCGCCTACGAGCAGTACTTC
TRBV5-1	-	-	TRBJ1-1	CASSPRQRWTEAFF	TGCGCCAGCAGCCCCCGACAGAGGTGGACTGAAGCTTTCTTT
TRBV30	few	-	TRBJ2-5	CAWSGQYQETQYF	TGTGCCTGGAGTGGCCAGTACCAAGAGACCCAGTACTTC
TRBV6-1	few	-	TRBJ1-1	CASSPLPTGMNTEAFF	TGTGCCAGCAGTCCCCTCCCGACAGGCATGAACACTGAAGCTTTCTTT
TRBV7-2	-	-	TRBJ2-7	CASSLPPEDEQYF	TGTGCCAGCAGCTTACCGCCAGAGGACGAGCAGTACTTC
TRBV5-1	few	-	TRBJ2-7	CASSSWDGSYEQYF	TGCGCCAGCAGCTCCTGGGACGGTTCCTACGAGCAGTACTTC
TRBV28	-	TRBD2	TRBJ2-7	CASRTSGRGVHEQYF	TGTGCCAGCAGGACTAGCGGGAGGGGGGTCCACGAGCAGTACTTC
TRBV12-3/TRBV12-4	many	-	TRBJ2-2	CASSFLSGTNTGELFF	TGTGCCAGCAGTTTCCTCTCCGGGACGAACACCGGGGAGCTGTTTTTT
TRBV6-2/TRBV6-3	-	TRBD1	TRBJ1-1	CASRNGGGWGNTEAFF	TGTGCCAGCAGAAACGGAGGGGGCTGGGGGAACACTGAAGCTTTCTTT
TRBV7-8	-	TRBD2	TRBJ2-3	CASSSDPGTKIKQYF	TGTGCCAGCAGCTCGGACCCCGGGACTAAGATAAAGCAGTATTTT
TRBV20-1	few	-	TRBJ2-2	CSASYGQLANTGELFF	TGCAGTGCTAGCTACGGACAGCTCGCGAACACCGGGGAGCTGTTTTTT
TRBV16	few	-	TRBJ2-3	CASSQSWLGGRTDTQYF	TGTGCCAGCAGCCAATCGTGGCTAGGGGGACGCACAGATACGCAGTATTTT
TRBV7-6	-	-	TRBJ2-1	CASSLAQGTSSYNEEFF	TGTGCCAGCAGCTTAGCTCAGGGGACGAGCTCCTACAATGAGGAGTTCTTC
TRBV27	few	-	TRBJ2-1	CASSLLVAGHYNEQFF	TGTGCCAGCAGTTTATTAGTCGCGGGCCATTACAATGAGCAGTTCTTC
TRBV6-2/TRBV6-3	-	TRBD2	TRBJ2-4	CASSSRPGLAGGAKNIQYF	TGTGCCAGCAGTTCCCGACCGGGACTAGCGGGGGGAGCCAAAAACATTCAGTACTTC
TRBV20-1	few	TRBD2	TRBJ2-1	CSARSSGKVDNEQFF	TGCAGTGCTAGATCTAGCGGGAAGGTTGACAATGAGCAGTTCTTC